The 26 T cell receptor beta chains below were found in one sample sequenced in a study of cytomegalovirus exposure and HLA in healthy donors listed by TCRdb under 2017. The method was the immunoSEQ multiplex PCR assay. For the multiplex PCR, a mixture combining 60 forward primers for TCR Vbeta segments and 13 reverse primers for TCR Jbeta segments was used. Entries here come from immuneACCESS through TCRdb and include only in-frame sequences with V and J called. Some clones fail to appear in such tables; in the studies checked, an unresolved V gene covers under half of the shortfall, and the cause of the remainder is unknown. The sample table shows nearly 95,000 clones, and roughly three fifths are seen once. The ten top clones hold roughly 6.8% of the sample. Source material: PBMCs. The receptors stem from a woman in her 30s in good health and CMV-seronegative.

This clone was observed once. This chain joins TRBV6-5 and TRBJ2-7; TRBD1 is a possible D gene (6 bases). This CDR3 is built from 14 residues. Germline V gene lookup returns CDR1 MNHEY and CDR2 SVGAGI. With 2 bases removed from V and 4 bases from J, the gap between germline ends came to 12 bases. The CDR3 nucleotides are TGTGCCAGCAGTTACACTTCAGGACAGTACGAGCAGTACTTC. It codes for CASSYTSGQYEQYF.

The chain has TRBV7-2 and TRBJ2-5, with D perhaps TRBD2 (6 bases). Germline assignment: CDR1 SGHTA and CDR2 FQGNSA. The V and J ends lost 4 bases and 8 bases respectively, with 11 bases between them. This CDR3 is built from 12 residues. CDR3 loop: CASSSFGGTQYF. The CDR3 bases are TGTGCCAGCAGCTCGTTCGGGGGAACCCAGTACTTC.

J is TRBJ2-3 and V is TRBV19, with TRBD1 matching over 7 bases. This CDR3 is 16 amino acids long. From germline, CDR1 is LNHDA and CDR2 SQIVND (reference sequence). Trimming at V came to 3 bases and at J to 0 bases, leaving 6 bases not matched to a gene. The CDR3 nucleotides read TGTGCCAGTAGTATCCCAACAGGGGCTAGCACAGATACGCAGTATTTT. This sequence encodes CASSIPTGASTDTQYF.

CDR3 sequence reads: CASSPPGQGGEQYF. CDR3 bases: TGTGCCAGCAGCCCCCCGGGACAGGGAGGCGAGCAGTACTTC. The chain couples TRBV9 to TRBJ2-7; 9 bases are shared with TRBD1. There are 14 residues in the CDR3. Germline CDR1 SGDLS, CDR2 YYNGEE. After removal of 4 bases from V and 6 bases from J, the junction contained 8 bases not matched to a gene.

V and J are TRBV28 and TRBJ2-7, with 14 bases matching TRBD2. The CDR3 consists of 16 residues. J lost 6 bases, V lost 6 bases, and 10 bases had no gene match. In germline, CDR1 is MDHEN, CDR2 SYDVKM. The CDR3 DNA sequence: TGTGCCAGCAGGCAACTCGGGACTAGCGGGAGTAGCGAGCAGTACTTC. Translation: CASRQLGTSGSSEQYF.

The chain has TRBV5-4 and TRBJ2-6, with TRBD1 matching 8 bases. J was trimmed by 1 base and V by 4 bases; bases with no gene match: 1. Germline assignment: CDR1 SGHNT and CDR2 YYREEE (reference sequence). This CDR3 spans 15 amino acids. The CDR3 nucleotides read TGTGCCAGCAGCAGACAGGGGTCTGGGGCCAACGTCCTGACTTTC. The encoded protein is CASSRQGSGANVLTF.

This clone was seen a few times. V and J are TRBV2 and TRBJ2-1; TRBD1 agrees at 7 bases. Germline trimming cut 6 bases from V and 9 bases from J; bases unmatched to any gene: 2. Germline loops: CDR1 SNHLY, CDR2 FYNNEI. The CDR3 contains 11 residues. In DNA, the CDR3 is TGTGCCAGCAGCGACAGGGTTGAGCAGTTCTTC. It translates to CASSDRVEQFF.

In its sample, this clone was seen once. The V and J genes are TRBV10-1 and TRBJ2-3; 10 bases line up with TRBD2. The CDR3 contains 13 residues. Per the germline V gene, CDR1 is WNHNN and CDR2 is SYGVQD (reference sequence). V was pared by 11 bases and J by 6 bases, with 8 bases of the junction left unmatched. Here the CDR3 DNA reads TGCGCCTTAAGCGGGACTAGCGCGGATACGCAGTATTTT. It specifies CALSGTSADTQYF.

This clone was recorded a few times. The rearrangement joins TRBV28 to TRBJ2-2; TRBD2 matches at 10 bases. Germline V gives CDR1 MDHEN, CDR2 SYDVKM. This CDR3 comprises 17 residues. J was trimmed by 2 bases and V by 6 bases; bases with no gene match: 9. The DNA for the CDR3 is TGTGCCAGCAGGCCATGGACTAGCGGAAAAAACACCGGGGAGCTGTTTTTT. It translates to CASRPWTSGKNTGELFF.

This chain connects TRBV18 to TRBJ1-2, with TRBD1 matching 8 bases. Germline V gene sequence: CDR1 KGHSH, CDR2 LQKENI. This CDR3 has 17 residues. The ends lost 3 bases at V and 0 bases at J; junction bases unmatched: 9. The CDR3 sequence: CASSPIQGAPTNYGYTF. As DNA, the CDR3 is TGTGCCAGCTCACCGATTCAGGGGGCCCCGACTAACTATGGCTACACCTTC.

This clone was observed a few times. The J gene is TRBJ1-4, the V gene TRBV6-5; unclear D gene. Looked up from germline, CDR1 is MNHEY and CDR2 is SVGAGI. The length of the CDR3 is 13 residues. The V gene lost 8 bases and the J gene lost 2 bases, with 9 bases spanning the gap. The CDR3 loop reads CASATRTNEKLFF. The CDR3 DNA sequence: TGTGCCAGCGCCACTCGGACTAATGAAAAACTGTTTTTT.

The CDR3 loop reads CSVESVEDTEAFF. The CDR3 region has the DNA TGCAGCGTTGAATCCGTAGAAGACACTGAAGCTTTCTTT. V gene TRBV29-1 combines with J gene TRBJ1-1, with D unresolved. Trimming took 2 bases from V and 3 from J, leaving 10 bases between them. This CDR3 is 13 amino acids long. Germline V gene data show CDR1 as SQVTM and CDR2 as ANQGSEA.

V gene TRBV7-2 combines with J gene TRBJ1-1; 9 bases fit TRBD1. This CDR3 comprises 13 residues. Germline-derived CDR1 and CDR2 are SGHTA and FQGNSA. V gave up 5 bases and J gave up 7 bases; unmatched junction bases: 5. CDR3 DNA: TGTGCCAGCAGCCCCGGACAGGGGAATGAAGCTTTCTTT. Translating it yields CASSPGQGNEAFF.

The chain recombines TRBV23-1 with TRBJ1-3; maybe TRBD1 (6 bases). TRBV23-1 is an ORF for which the function is uncertain. V was pared by 0 bases and J by 0 bases, with 15 bases between. The CDR3 is made up of 18 amino acids. The CDR3 reads CASSQSKPIRGSGNTIYF. The CDR3 bases are TGCGCCAGCAGTCAATCAAAACCCATCAGGGGCTCTGGAAACACCATATATTTT.

The CDR3 is CASSLERGLTEAFF. In DNA, the CDR3 is TGTGCCAGCAGCTTAGAAAGGGGTTTGACTGAAGCTTTCTTT. The chain has TRBV7-9 and TRBJ1-1, with D possibly TRBD1 on 5 matching bases. Trimming stripped 1 base from V and 5 bases from J, with 11 bases between. The CDR3 has 14 amino acids. The germline CDR1 and CDR2 sequences are SEHNR and FQNEAQ (reference sequence).

The gene calls are TRBV6-1 and TRBJ1-6; tentatively, D is TRBD1 (6 bases). The CDR3 loop spans 12 amino acids. Germline loops: CDR1 MNHNS, CDR2 SASEGT. V was cut by 11 bases and J by 10 bases, with 15 bases left in between. CDR3 sequence (DNA): TGTGCCGGCGGGCAGGGGACGTCACCCCTCCACTTT. This gives the protein CAGGQGTSPLHF.

This clone was seen just once. The gene calls are TRBV11-2 and TRBJ2-5; D is perhaps TRBD2 (5 bases). The CDR3 runs to 14 residues. V was clipped by 2 bases and J by 5 bases, with 12 bases between them. Germline V gene data show CDR1 as SGHAT and CDR2 as FQNNGV. CDR3 coding DNA: TGTGCCAGCAGCTTATCGTCTAGGAGGGAGACCCAGTACTTC. Residues: CASSLSSRRETQYF.

The V and J genes are TRBV6-5 and TRBJ2-2; D is perhaps TRBD1 (6 bases). Trimming took 6 bases from V and 6 from J, leaving 11 bases between them. Germline V gene sequence: CDR1 MNHEY, CDR2 SVGAGI. CDR3 length: 13 residues. The CDR3: CASRAPGAGELFF. In DNA form, the CDR3 reads TGTGCCAGCAGGGCTCCAGGGGCCGGGGAGCTGTTTTTT.

The chain's CDR3 is CAISESTGSRYGYTF. CDR3 bases: TGTGCCATCAGTGAGTCGACAGGGTCTCGGTATGGCTACACCTTC. The chain is built from TRBV10-3 and TRBJ1-2; 7 bases are a match to TRBD1. V lost 0 bases, J lost 5 bases, and 6 bases stayed unmatched. CDR3 length: 15 residues. Germline lookup yields CDR1 ENHRY and CDR2 SYGVKD.

The chain has TRBV6-6 and TRBJ1-1; perhaps TRBD1 as D (5 bases). Looked up from germline, CDR1 is MNHNY and CDR2 is SVGAGI (reference sequence). V dropped 3 bases and J dropped 2 bases, with 10 bases sitting between them. The CDR3 length is 14 residues. DNA for the CDR3: TGTGCCAGCAGTTATTCGTGGGGCAACACTGAAGCTTTCTTT. This codes for CASSYSWGNTEAFF.

The rearrangement joins TRBV5-1 to TRBJ1-2; tentative D call: TRBD1 (5 bases). CDR1 and CDR2 from the germline V gene are SGHRS and YFSETQ. Trimming pared 0 bases from V and 0 bases from J, leaving 18 bases between. The CDR3 spans 18 residues. The CDR3 DNA is TGCGCCAGCAGCTTGGACCCAGGGATGGGGATAGCTAACTATGGCTACACCTTC. As protein: CASSLDPGMGIANYGYTF.

The chain couples TRBV5-1 to TRBJ2-6; 9 bases are shared with TRBD1. The CDR3 is 16 amino acids. Per germline, CDR1 SGHRS and CDR2 YFSETQ. Trimming at V came to 5 bases and at J to 0 bases, leaving 3 bases not matched to a gene. The CDR3 DNA follows: TGCGCCAGCAGAACAGGGGGCAACTCTGGGGCCAACGTCCTGACTTTC. Residues: CASRTGGNSGANVLTF. Looking up the rest from reference TRBV5-1 and TRBJ2-6 gives the full variable domain: KAGVTQTPRYLIKTRGQQVTLSCSPISGHRSVSWYQQTPGQGLQFLFEYFSETQRNKGNFPGRFSGRQFSNSRSEMNVSTLELGDSALYLCASRTGGNSGANVLTFGAGSRLTVL.

This clone was observed a few times. The chain uses TRBV11-1 and TRBJ1-2; 11 nucleotides agree with TRBD1. V shed 5 bases, J shed 6 bases, and the junction held 2 bases outside the gene matches. Per germline, CDR1 SGHAT and CDR2 FQDESV (reference sequence). The CDR3 is made up of 13 amino acids. The CDR3 region is CASSTGQGDGYTF. The DNA for the CDR3 is TGTGCCAGCAGCACGGGACAGGGGGATGGCTACACCTTC.

This clone was found once. This chain joins TRBV7-2 and TRBJ2-3; D call uncertain. In germline, CDR1 is SGHTA, CDR2 FQGNSA. V dropped 5 bases and J dropped 8 bases, with 11 bases sitting between them. CDR3 length: 12 amino acids. The CDR3 reads CASSVAGGTQYF. The CDR3 nucleotides are TGTGCCAGCAGCGTCGCAGGTGGTACGCAGTATTTT.

CDR3 nucleotide sequence: TGCGCCAGCAGCGCGGGGCTAGCGGGTGAGACCCAGTACTTC. This translates into CASSAGLAGETQYF. The rearrangement links TRBV5-1 to TRBJ2-5, with 8 bases lining up with TRBD2. After removal of 4 bases from V and 5 bases from J, the junction contained 7 bases not matched to a gene. Germline loops: CDR1 SGHRS, CDR2 YFSETQ. This CDR3 spans 14 amino acids. Looking up the rest from reference TRBV5-1 and TRBJ2-5 gives the full variable domain: KAGVTQTPRYLIKTRGQQVTLSCSPISGHRSVSWYQQTPGQGLQFLFEYFSETQRNKGNFPGRFSGRQFSNSRSEMNVSTLELGDSALYLCASSAGLAGETQYFGPGTRLLVL.

This chain uses TRBV29-1 with TRBJ2-6; 7 positions match TRBD1. CDR1 is SQVTM, CDR2 ANQGSEA, per germline. J gave up 1 base and V 4 bases, and 1 base lay outside the gene matches. The CDR3 contains 14 residues. The CDR3 spells CSVATGSGANVLTF. As DNA, the CDR3 is TGCAGCGTTGCGACAGGGTCTGGGGCCAACGTCCTGACTTTC.